This TCR beta chain originates from a study of vaccination and CD4 T cells after COVID-19. Treatment reported: roughly 10-day PBMC culture with coronavirus spike peptide pools or control peptides (ViraFEST assay). The CDR3 sequence is 16 residues long. The germline CDR1 and CDR2 sequences are MNHEY and SVGEGT. V lost 2 bases to trimming and J lost 0 bases, with 14 bases between them. This clonotype is a singleton in its sample. Its antigen is as yet unknown. Cultured CD4+ T cells had their DNA profiled by the Oncomine TCR Beta short-read assay. TCRdb recomputed calls from the PCR reads with MiXCR, one row per CDR3 protein. This table holds over 11,000 distinct CDR3 sequences, 43% found once.

Sequencing was done on a sample of cultured CD4+ T cells from blood. The TCR originated in a human donor with COVID-19. The chain is built from TRBV6-2 or TRBV6-3 and TRBJ2-7; the D call may be TRBD1 or TRBD2 (5 bases each). Written as DNA, the CDR3 is TGTGCCAGCAGTTACCGGGGACGACTAAGCTCCTACGAGCAGTACTTC. Its translation: CASSYRGRLSSYEQYF.